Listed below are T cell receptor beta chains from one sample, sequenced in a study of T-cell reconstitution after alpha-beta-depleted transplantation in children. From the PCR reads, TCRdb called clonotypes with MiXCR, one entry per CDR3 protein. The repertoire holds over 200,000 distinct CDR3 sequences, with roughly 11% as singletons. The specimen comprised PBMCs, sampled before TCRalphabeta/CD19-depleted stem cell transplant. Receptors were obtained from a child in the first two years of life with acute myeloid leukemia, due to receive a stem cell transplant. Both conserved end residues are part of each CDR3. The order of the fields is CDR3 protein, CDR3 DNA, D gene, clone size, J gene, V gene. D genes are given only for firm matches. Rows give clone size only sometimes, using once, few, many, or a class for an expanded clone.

CDR3: CARSDGYNEQFF
DNA: TGTGCCCGCAGTGACGGATACAATGAGCAGTTCTTC
D: -
size: -
J: TRBJ2-1
V: TRBV2

CDR3: CSARRSGTGNQPQHF
DNA: TGCAGTGCTAGACGCTCCGGGACAGGAAATCAGCCCCAGCATTTT
D: TRBD1
size: many
J: TRBJ1-5
V: TRBV20-1

CDR3: CASTLDRERTDTQYF
DNA: TGTGCCAGCACTCTCGACAGGGAAAGAACAGATACGCAGTATTTT
D: TRBD1
size: many
J: TRBJ2-3
V: TRBV28

CDR3: CATSKLSAVSYNEQFF
DNA: TGTGCCACCAGCAAGCTTAGCGCAGTATCCTACAATGAGCAGTTCTTC
D: -
size: many
J: TRBJ2-1
V: TRBV15

CDR3: CASSLGVGVKAYGNGYTF
DNA: TGTGCCAGCAGCTTGGGGGTGGGAGTGAAGGCTTACGGGAATGGCTACACCTTC
D: -
size: many
J: TRBJ1-2
V: TRBV5-5

CDR3: CASSPQGGEQFF
DNA: TGCGCCAGCAGCCCCCAGGGCGGTGAGCAGTTCTTC
D: -
size: many
J: TRBJ2-1
V: TRBV5-1

CDR3: CAIGTGNYNSPLHF
DNA: TGTGCCATCGGAACCGGGAATTATAATTCACCCCTCCACTTT
D: -
size: many
J: TRBJ1-6
V: TRBV10-3

CDR3: CASSPSGLNYEQYF
DNA: TGTGCCAGCAGCCCCTCAGGGTTAAACTACGAGCAGTACTTC
D: -
size: many
J: TRBJ2-7
V: TRBV5-5

CDR3: CASSPSESSYEQYF
DNA: TGTGCCAGCAGTCCATCAGAGAGCTCCTACGAGCAGTACTTC
D: -
size: -
J: TRBJ2-7
V: TRBV12-3/TRBV12-4

CDR3: CASSRQNFYGYTF
DNA: TGTGCCAGCAGTCGACAGAACTTCTATGGCTACACCTTC
D: -
size: few
J: TRBJ1-2
V: TRBV28

CDR3: CASSLRGPWGEQYF
DNA: TGTGCCAGCAGTTTGAGGGGTCCTTGGGGTGAGCAGTACTTC
D: -
size: many
J: TRBJ2-7
V: TRBV12-3/TRBV12-4

CDR3: CASSEALTGMEQFF
DNA: TGTGCCAGCAGTGAAGCCCTAACAGGGATGGAGCAGTTCTTC
D: -
size: many
J: TRBJ2-1
V: TRBV25-1

CDR3: CASSSSDRNYGYTF
DNA: TGTGCCAGCAGCTCCTCTGACAGGAACTATGGCTACACCTTC
D: -
size: many
J: TRBJ1-2
V: TRBV5-5

CDR3: CSGGEGLAGGTGELFF
DNA: TGCAGTGGCGGGGAGGGACTAGCGGGTGGAACCGGGGAGCTGTTTTTT
D: TRBD2
size: many
J: TRBJ2-2
V: TRBV20-1

CDR3: CASTPDGIGPQHF
DNA: TGTGCCAGCACCCCGGACGGTATAGGGCCCCAGCATTTT
D: -
size: -
J: TRBJ1-5
V: TRBV5-4

CDR3: CASSLFGRTISGEQFF
DNA: TGTGCCAGCAGCCTATTCGGGAGGACCATTTCCGGTGAGCAGTTCTTC
D: TRBD2
size: -
J: TRBJ2-1
V: TRBV11-2

CDR3: CASSGELFF
DNA: TGTGCCAGCAGCGGGGAGCTGTTTTTT
D: -
size: many
J: TRBJ2-2
V: TRBV9

CDR3: CASSLTGGRLAEQYF
DNA: TGTGCCAGCAGCCTGACAGGGGGCCGCCTCGCCGAGCAGTACTTC
D: TRBD1
size: many
J: TRBJ2-7
V: TRBV7-3